The 23 T cell receptor beta chains listed next were all sequenced from one sample in a study of cytomegalovirus exposure and HLA in healthy donors (dated by TCRdb to 2016 to 2017). Receptor libraries were prepared by the immunoSEQ multiplex PCR assay. For the multiplex PCR, a mixture combining 60 forward primers for TCR Vbeta segments and 13 reverse primers for TCR Jbeta segments was used. Entries here come from immuneACCESS through TCRdb and include only in-frame sequences with V and J called. Some clones fail to appear in such tables; in the studies checked, an unresolved V gene covers under half of the shortfall, and the cause of the remainder is unknown. The sample table records under 80,000 clones; about 81% of these occur just once. Jointly, the top ten make up under 7% of the sample. The sample consisted of PBMCs. The receptors shown here come from a woman between 25 and 40 years old in good health and CMV-seronegative.

The gene calls are TRBV6-5 and TRBJ2-5; a possible D gene is TRBD1 (6 bases). The CDR3 has 15 residues. V lost 4 bases to trimming and J lost 7 bases, with 19 bases between them. Looked up from germline, CDR1 is MNHEY and CDR2 is SVGAGI. CDR3 coding DNA: TGTGCCAGCAGTTCACGTCAGGGGCTTTTAGGGACCCAGTACTTC. This sequence encodes CASSSRQGLLGTQYF.

This clone came up once. This sequence joins TRBV27 and TRBJ1-5; 7 bases fit TRBD1. The germline gives CDR1 MNHEY, CDR2 SMNVEV (reference sequence). J was trimmed by 6 bases and V by 4 bases; bases with no gene match: 6. The CDR3 length is 14 residues. The CDR3 sequence is CASSSAGGGQPQHF. The CDR3, as DNA: TGTGCCAGCAGTTCGGCAGGGGGAGGTCAGCCCCAGCATTTT.

The chain combines TRBV20-1 with TRBJ2-1, with TRBD2 matching 7 bases. CDR3 length: 11 residues. Germline V gives CDR1 DFQATT, CDR2 SNEGSKA (reference sequence). The CDR3 coding sequence is TGCCGGACTAGTTTGAACAATGAGCAGTTCTTC. It specifies CRTSLNNEQFF.

The chain has TRBV4-2 and TRBJ2-3; 7 bases fit TRBD2. This CDR3 is 15 amino acids long. Trimming took 1 base from V and 4 from J; bases not matched to a gene: 5. Germline assignment: CDR1 LGHNA and CDR2 YNFKEQ. CDR3 sequence: CASSQATSRADTQYF. CDR3 nucleotide sequence: TGTGCCAGCAGCCAAGCGACTAGCCGTGCAGATACGCAGTATTTT.

The chain has TRBV7-9 and TRBJ1-4, with D uncertain. This CDR3 region has 13 residues. Trimming pared 3 bases from V and 8 bases from J, leaving 10 bases between. Germline values: CDR1 SEHNR, CDR2 FQNEAQ (reference sequence). CDR3 nucleotides: TGTGCCAGCAGCTTTTGGGGAGAGGAAAAACTGTTTTTT. It specifies CASSFWGEEKLFF. Drawing the rest from reference TRBV7-9 and TRBJ1-4, the complete variable domain is DTGVSQNPRHKITKRGQNVTFRCDPISEHNRLYWYRQTLGQGPEFLTYFQNEAQLEKSRLLSDRFSAERPKGSFSTLEIQRTEQGDSAMYLCASSFWGEEKLFFGSGTQLSVL.

The rearrangement joins TRBV19 to TRBJ2-5; 9 nucleotides agree with TRBD2. CDR3 length equals 15 residues. Per the germline V gene, CDR1 is LNHDA and CDR2 is SQIVND (reference sequence). The V and J ends lost 6 bases and 0 bases, in that order; junction bases with no gene match: 5. The CDR3 bases are TGTGCCAGTAGCCGGACTAGCGCGTACCAAGAGACCCAGTACTTC. It codes for CASSRTSAYQETQYF. Drawing the rest from reference TRBV19 and TRBJ2-5, the complete variable domain is DGGITQSPKYLFRKEGQNVTLSCEQNLNHDAMYWYRQDPGQGLRLIYYSQIVNDFQKGDIAEGYSVSREKKESFPLTVTSAQKNPTAFYLCASSRTSAYQETQYFGPGTRLLVL.

This clone was recorded once. The CDR3 DNA sequence: TGTGCCAGTAGTATGATGGGTGCAGGGGTGAGTGAAAAACTGTTTTTT. Amino acid sequence: CASSMMGAGVSEKLFF. The chain is built from TRBV19 and TRBJ1-4, with D perhaps TRBD1 (6 bases). Trimming pared 3 bases from V and 7 bases from J, leaving 18 bases between. Germline CDR1 and CDR2: LNHDA and SQIVND (reference sequence). This CDR3 spans 16 amino acids.

The gene calls are TRBV27 and TRBJ1-2; 8 bases are shared with TRBD1. The CDR3 is 13 residues long. The J segment lost 4 bases and the V segment lost 4 bases, leaving 2 bases of the junction unmatched. The germline V gene encodes CDR1 MNHEY and CDR2 SMNVEV (reference sequence). CDR3 sequence reads: CASSSRGLYGYTF. As DNA, the CDR3 is TGTGCCAGCAGTTCCAGGGGGCTCTATGGCTACACCTTC.

V and J are TRBV7-6 and TRBJ2-5; 9 positions agree with TRBD2. The CDR3 spans 16 residues. The trim removed 2 bases at V and 1 base at J, leaving 5 bases unmatched. Germline CDR1 reads SGHVS; CDR2 reads FNYEAQ. The CDR3 reads CASSLPSSGIQETQYF. As DNA, the CDR3 is TGTGCCAGCAGCTTACCTTCTAGCGGGATCCAAGAGACCCAGTACTTC.

In this sample, this clone turned up a few times. The chain uses TRBV30 and TRBJ2-3, with 8 positions matching TRBD2. CDR1 is GTSNPN, CDR2 SVGIG, per germline (reference sequence). The CDR3 length is 12 residues. The ends lost 2 bases at V and 8 bases at J; junction bases unmatched: 3. The CDR3 loop is CAWSPTSGTQYF. For the CDR3, the DNA is TGTGCCTGGAGTCCCACTAGCGGTACGCAGTATTTT.

V gene TRBV19 combines with J gene TRBJ2-1, with D tentatively TRBD2 (5 bases). Germline CDR1 reads LNHDA; CDR2 reads SQIVND (reference sequence). With 4 bases removed from V and 0 bases from J, the gap between germline ends came to 13 bases. CDR3 size: 16 residues. In nucleotides, the CDR3 is TGTGCCAGTAGTAATCCTAGCCTTAACTCCTACAATGAGCAGTTCTTC. Translating gives CASSNPSLNSYNEQFF.

The chain combines TRBV27 with TRBJ2-4; D is uncertain. Trimming cost V 7 bases and J 9 bases, with 19 bases left between them. The CDR3 runs 14 residues. Germline V gives CDR1 MNHEY, CDR2 SMNVEV (reference sequence). This CDR3 is CASMNRYSPVIQYF. DNA for the CDR3: TGTGCCAGCATGAATCGGTACAGCCCCGTCATTCAGTACTTC.

The rearrangement joins TRBV7-8 to TRBJ2-1; 7 nucleotides align to TRBD1. This CDR3 has 18 amino acids. Germline values: CDR1 SGHVS, CDR2 FQNEAQ. The V segment lost 1 base and the J segment 3 bases; nucleotides outside the gene matches: 12. The DNA for the CDR3 is TGTGCCAGCAGCTTAGGTACCCACCGGGACAGTAACTACAATGAGCAGTTCTTC. It encodes CASSLGTHRDSNYNEQFF. The full variable domain, its missing parts supplied by reference TRBV7-8 and TRBJ2-1, is GAGVSQSPRYKVAKRGQDVALRCDPISGHVSLFWYQQALGQGPEFLTYFQNEAQLDKSGLPSDRFFAERPEGSVSTLKIQRTQQEDSAVYLCASSLGTHRDSNYNEQFFGPGTRLTVL.

This chain links TRBV27 with TRBJ2-3; 7 bases are shared with TRBD1. The CDR3 loop spans 16 amino acids. The germline V gene has CDR1 MNHEY and CDR2 SMNVEV (reference sequence). Unmatched junction bases numbered 11, after V lost 5 bases and J lost 3 bases. The CDR3 DNA sequence: TGTGCCAGCAGTGCCAAACCGACAGGGTTTACAGATACGCAGTATTTT. This gives the protein CASSAKPTGFTDTQYF.

About this clone itself: One end of the junction varies from germline; a read error may be responsible. The chain carries TRBV7-9 and TRBJ1-2, with D hard to call. This CDR3 region has 15 residues. Germline values: CDR1 SEHNR, CDR2 FQNEAQ (reference sequence). The CDR3 DNA reads as TGTTCCAGCAGCTCCCGAGGGCCAGAGATGAAGGGCTACACCTTC. It is translated as CSSSSRGPEMKGYTF.

This clone was seen a few times. The V call is TRBV2, the J call TRBJ1-5, with D unresolved. The CDR3 runs 14 residues. CDR1 is SNHLY and CDR2 is FYNNEI in the germline V gene. V lost 5 bases to trimming and J lost 3 bases, with 11 bases between them. The CDR3 DNA follows: TGTGCCAGCAGTCGGGGAGTGATCAATCAGCCCCAGCATTTT. This encodes CASSRGVINQPQHF. Together with reference TRBV2 and TRBJ1-5, the CDR3 gives the full variable domain: EPEVTQTPSHQVTQMGQEVILRCVPISNHLYFYWYRQILGQKVEFLVSFYNNEISEKSEIFDDQFSVERPDGSNFTLKIRSTKLEDSAMYFCASSRGVINQPQHFGDGTRLSIL.

The rearrangement joins TRBV5-8 to TRBJ2-5; 10 bases match TRBD1. The trim removed 0 bases at V and 4 bases at J, leaving 9 bases unmatched. Germline lookup yields CDR1 SGHTS and CDR2 YDEGEE. The CDR3 is 17 residues long. The CDR3 DNA reads TGTGCCAGCAGCTTGGGTGTCCTTAGGGACAGGGGAGAGACCCAGTACTTC. It codes for CASSLGVLRDRGETQYF.

There are a few counts of this clone. The chain combines TRBV12-2 with TRBJ2-1; the table's TRBD1 call for D was not verified on the DNA. TRBV12-2 is flagged as a pseudogene. The CDR3 runs to 10 residues. The CDR3 nucleotides read TGTGCAAGTCGCCCCCGCCCAGGGTTCTTC. Translation gives CASRPRPGFF.

The V gene is TRBV7-6, the J gene TRBJ2-2; D is undetermined. V was pared by 3 bases and J by 6 bases, with 5 bases between. The CDR3 runs 12 residues. Germline V CDR1 and CDR2: SGHVS, FNYEAQ. The CDR3 coding sequence is TGTGCCAGCAGCTTTATCGCCGGGGAGCTGTTTTTT. It translates to CASSFIAGELFF. The whole variable domain, remainder taken from reference TRBV7-6 and TRBJ2-2, is GAGVSQSPRYKVTKRGQDVALRCDPISGHVSLYWYRQALGQGPEFLTYFNYEAQQDKSGLPNDRFSAERPEGSISTLTIQRTEQRDSAMYRCASSFIAGELFFGEGSRLTVL.

The chain carries TRBV19 and TRBJ2-5, with D unclear. This CDR3 contains 14 residues. CDR1 is LNHDA, CDR2 SQIVND, per germline (reference sequence). Trimming removed 3 bases at V and 5 bases at J, with 13 bases between. This chain's CDR3 is CASSIDSSAETQYF. CDR3 DNA sequence: TGTGCCAGTAGTATTGACTCAAGCGCGGAGACCCAGTACTTC.

V usage is TRBV2 and J usage is TRBJ1-3; possibly TRBD1 for D (6 bases). V gave up 7 bases and J gave up 1 base, with 23 bases separating them. CDR3 length: 18 residues. Germline values: CDR1 SNHLY, CDR2 FYNNEI. The CDR3 sequence is CASTDGPPFRGSGNTIYF. The CDR3 bases are TGTGCCAGCACCGACGGCCCTCCTTTCAGGGGATCTGGAAACACCATATATTTT.

This chain joins TRBV28 and TRBJ2-3, with 10 bases lining up with TRBD2. This CDR3 region has 17 residues. Germline assignment: CDR1 MDHEN and CDR2 SYDVKM. V trimming: 5 bases; J trimming: 2 bases; junction bases outside the gene matches: 10. The CDR3 DNA is TGTGCCAGCAGTCCGAGCGGGAGGGGTCTTAACACAGATACGCAGTATTTT. This translates into CASSPSGRGLNTDTQYF.

The chain joins TRBV9 to TRBJ2-3; D might be TRBD2 (6 bases). Germline loops: CDR1 SGDLS, CDR2 YYNGEE. Trimming shortened V by 0 bases and J by 0 bases, and 11 bases separated the two germline ends. CDR3 length equals 16 residues. Here the CDR3 reads CASSVDPGLSTDTQYF. CDR3 nucleotides: TGTGCCAGCAGCGTAGATCCGGGACTTAGCACAGATACGCAGTATTTT.